These T cell receptor beta chains were read from a single sample in a study of T cell repertoires in cytomegalovirus infection. TCRdb passed the reads through MiXCR, listing each CDR3 protein once. The sample includes 510,000 or so distinct CDR3 sequences, more than 20% seen only once; the top ten take around 13%. Sequenced sample: PBMCs. These TCRs come from a human donor in good health (CMV status not recorded). Some clones in this sample may be carry-over from other donors' samples. CDR3s include the opening cysteine and the closing phenylalanine or tryptophan. A D gene is named only where the DNA matches it firmly. The size entry is marked missing in some rows and otherwise reads once, few, many or a size class.

d_call: TRBD1
clone_size: few
v_call: TRBV6-1
j_call: TRBJ2-3
cdr3_aa: CASSGTGGWGDTQYF
cdr3_nt: TGTGCCAGCAGTGGAACAGGGGGCTGGGGAGATACGCAGTATTTT

d_call: -
clone_size: many
v_call: TRBV12-3/TRBV12-4
j_call: TRBJ2-1
cdr3_aa: CASRGHTYNEQFF
cdr3_nt: TGTGCCAGCCGCGGACATACTTACAATGAGCAGTTCTTC

d_call: TRBD1
clone_size: -
v_call: TRBV14
j_call: TRBJ2-1
cdr3_aa: CASRPFGQGREQFF
cdr3_nt: TGTGCCAGCAGACCATTTGGACAGGGACGAGAGCAGTTCTTC

d_call: -
clone_size: -
v_call: TRBV5-1
j_call: TRBJ1-1
cdr3_aa: CASSFNKGTEAFF
cdr3_nt: TGCGCCAGCAGCTTTAACAAGGGGACTGAAGCTTTCTTT

d_call: -
clone_size: few
v_call: TRBV18
j_call: TRBJ2-5
cdr3_aa: CASSVGTAQETQYF
cdr3_nt: TGTGCCAGCTCAGTGGGGACGGCCCAAGAGACCCAGTACTTC

d_call: -
clone_size: many
v_call: TRBV12-3/TRBV12-4
j_call: TRBJ2-1
cdr3_aa: CASSPRAGEQFF
cdr3_nt: TGTGCCAGCAGTCCGAGAGCGGGTGAGCAGTTCTTC

d_call: TRBD2
clone_size: -
v_call: TRBV10-3
j_call: TRBJ2-1
cdr3_aa: CAISYGGSGSLDNEQFF
cdr3_nt: TGTGCCATCTCCTACGGAGGTAGCGGGAGTTTAGACAATGAGCAGTTCTTC

d_call: -
clone_size: many
v_call: TRBV7-2
j_call: TRBJ2-1
cdr3_aa: CASSLERVVEQFF
cdr3_nt: TGTGCCAGCAGCCTTGAAAGGGTTGTTGAGCAGTTCTTC

d_call: -
clone_size: few
v_call: TRBV29-1
j_call: TRBJ1-4
cdr3_aa: CSVGTRNEKLFF
cdr3_nt: TGCAGCGTTGGGACACGTAACGAAAAACTGTTTTTT

d_call: TRBD1
clone_size: many
v_call: TRBV7-2
j_call: TRBJ1-1
cdr3_aa: CASSALGQGAADTEAFF
cdr3_nt: TGTGCCAGCAGCGCTTTAGGACAGGGGGCTGCGGACACTGAAGCTTTCTTT

d_call: -
clone_size: -
v_call: TRBV30
j_call: TRBJ2-1
cdr3_aa: CAWSRLAGRSYNEQFF
cdr3_nt: TGTGCCTGGAGCCGCCTCGCGGGCAGATCCTACAATGAGCAGTTCTTC

d_call: TRBD2
clone_size: few
v_call: TRBV20-1
j_call: TRBJ2-1
cdr3_aa: CSGASGYNEQFF
cdr3_nt: TGCAGTGGGGCTAGCGGTTACAATGAGCAGTTCTTC

d_call: TRBD2
clone_size: -
v_call: TRBV20-1
j_call: TRBJ2-7
cdr3_aa: CSAGLALSSYEQYF
cdr3_nt: TGCAGTGCAGGACTAGCGCTCAGCTCCTACGAGCAGTACTTC

d_call: TRBD2
clone_size: few
v_call: TRBV7-9
j_call: TRBJ2-3
cdr3_aa: CASSLTSSPITQYF
cdr3_nt: TGTGCCAGCAGCTTGACTAGCTCGCCAATTACGCAGTATTTT

d_call: TRBD2
clone_size: -
v_call: TRBV27
j_call: TRBJ2-1
cdr3_aa: CASSLPPSGKNEQFF
cdr3_nt: TGTGCCAGCAGTTTACCCCCTAGCGGGAAGAATGAGCAGTTCTTC